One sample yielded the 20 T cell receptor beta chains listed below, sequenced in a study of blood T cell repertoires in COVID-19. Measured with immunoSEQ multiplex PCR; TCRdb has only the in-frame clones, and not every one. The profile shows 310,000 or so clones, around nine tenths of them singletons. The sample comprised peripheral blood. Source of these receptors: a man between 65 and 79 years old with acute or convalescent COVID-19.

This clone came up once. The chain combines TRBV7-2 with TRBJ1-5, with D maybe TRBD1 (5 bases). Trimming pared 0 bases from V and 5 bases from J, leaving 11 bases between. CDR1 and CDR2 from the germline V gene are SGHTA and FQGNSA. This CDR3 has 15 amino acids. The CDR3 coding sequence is TGTGCCAGCAGCTTAGCGGGTACAGGTTATCAGCCCCAGCATTTT. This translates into CASSLAGTGYQPQHF. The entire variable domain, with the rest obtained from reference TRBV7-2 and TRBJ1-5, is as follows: GAGVSQSPSNKVTEKGKDVELRCDPISGHTALYWYRQSLGQGLEFLIYFQGNSAPDKSGLPSDRFSAERTGGSVSTLTIQRTQQEDSAVYLCASSLAGTGYQPQHFGDGTRLSIL.

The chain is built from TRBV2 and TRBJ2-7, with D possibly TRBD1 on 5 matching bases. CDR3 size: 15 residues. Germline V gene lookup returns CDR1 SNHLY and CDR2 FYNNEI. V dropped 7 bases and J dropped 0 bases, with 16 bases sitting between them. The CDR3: CASTDSPLSSYEQYF. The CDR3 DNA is TGTGCCAGCACAGACAGCCCCCTAAGCTCCTACGAGCAGTACTTC.

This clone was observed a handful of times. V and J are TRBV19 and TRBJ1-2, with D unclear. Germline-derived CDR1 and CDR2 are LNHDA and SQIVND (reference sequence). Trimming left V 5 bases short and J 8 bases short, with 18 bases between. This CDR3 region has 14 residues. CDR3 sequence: CASSLSVEGGGYTF. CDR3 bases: TGTGCCAGTAGTCTCTCGGTGGAGGGAGGCGGCTACACCTTC.

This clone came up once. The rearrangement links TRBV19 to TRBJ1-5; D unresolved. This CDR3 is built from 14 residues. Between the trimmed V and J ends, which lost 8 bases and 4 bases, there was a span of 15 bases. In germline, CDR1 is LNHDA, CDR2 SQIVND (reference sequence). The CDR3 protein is CASQGRTENQPQHF. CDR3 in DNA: TGTGCCAGTCAAGGTCGAACAGAAAATCAGCCCCAGCATTTT.

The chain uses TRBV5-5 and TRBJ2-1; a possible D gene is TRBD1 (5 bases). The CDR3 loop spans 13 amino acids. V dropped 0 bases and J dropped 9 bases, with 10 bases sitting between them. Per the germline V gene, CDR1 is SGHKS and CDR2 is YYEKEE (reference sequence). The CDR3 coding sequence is TGTGCCAGCAGCTTGGGCGCCCAGGGTGAGCAGTTCTTC. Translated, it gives CASSLGAQGEQFF.

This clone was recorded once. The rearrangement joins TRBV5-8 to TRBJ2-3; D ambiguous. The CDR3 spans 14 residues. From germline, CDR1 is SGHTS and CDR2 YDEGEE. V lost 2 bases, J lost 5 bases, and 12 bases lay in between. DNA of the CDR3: TGTGCCAGCAGCTTTCCCGGTTCGAGAGATACGCAGTATTTT. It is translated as CASSFPGSRDTQYF. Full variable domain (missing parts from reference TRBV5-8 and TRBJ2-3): EAGVTQSPTHLIKTRGQQATLRCSPISGHTSVYWYQQALGLGLQFLLWYDEGEERNRGNFPPRFSGRQFPNYSSELNVNALELEDSALYLCASSFPGSRDTQYFGPGTRLTVL.

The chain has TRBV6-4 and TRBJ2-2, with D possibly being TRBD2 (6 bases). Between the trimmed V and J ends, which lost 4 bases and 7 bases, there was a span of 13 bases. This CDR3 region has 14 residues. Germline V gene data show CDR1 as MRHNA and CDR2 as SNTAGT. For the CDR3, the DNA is TGTGCCAGCAGTGGGTCTGGGGGGAACGGGGAGCTGTTTTTT. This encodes CASSGSGGNGELFF.

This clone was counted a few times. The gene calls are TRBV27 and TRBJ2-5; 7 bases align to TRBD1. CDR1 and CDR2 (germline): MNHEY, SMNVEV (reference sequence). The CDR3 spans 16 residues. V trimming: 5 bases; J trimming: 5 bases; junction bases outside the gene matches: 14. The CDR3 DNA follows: TGTGCCAGCAGTCCGCTAGGGTTAGGGGGCTCGGAGACCCAGTACTTC. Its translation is CASSPLGLGGSETQYF.

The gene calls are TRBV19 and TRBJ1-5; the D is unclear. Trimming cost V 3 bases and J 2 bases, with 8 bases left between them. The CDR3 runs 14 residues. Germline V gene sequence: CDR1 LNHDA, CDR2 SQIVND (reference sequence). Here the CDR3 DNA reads TGTGCCAGTAGTATCGTGGAGCGCAATCAGCCCCAGCATTTT. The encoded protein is CASSIVERNQPQHF.

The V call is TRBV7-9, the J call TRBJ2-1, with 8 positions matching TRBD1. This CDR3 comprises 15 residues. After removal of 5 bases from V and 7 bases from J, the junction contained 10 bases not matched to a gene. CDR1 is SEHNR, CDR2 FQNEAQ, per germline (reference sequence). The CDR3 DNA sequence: TGTGCCAGCAGCGATTCAACGACAGGGGTGAATGAGCAGTTCTTC. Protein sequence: CASSDSTTGVNEQFF.

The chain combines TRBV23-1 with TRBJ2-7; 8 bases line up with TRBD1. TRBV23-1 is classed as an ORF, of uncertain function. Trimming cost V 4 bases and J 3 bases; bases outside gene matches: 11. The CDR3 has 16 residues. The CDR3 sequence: CASSLGQDHIGYEQYF. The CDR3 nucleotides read TGCGCCAGCAGTCTGGGACAGGATCATATTGGCTACGAGCAGTACTTC.

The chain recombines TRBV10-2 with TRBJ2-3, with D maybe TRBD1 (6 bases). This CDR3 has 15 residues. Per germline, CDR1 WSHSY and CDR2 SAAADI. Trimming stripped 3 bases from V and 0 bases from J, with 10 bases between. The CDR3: CASSERGFSTDTQYF. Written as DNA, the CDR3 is TGCGCCAGCAGTGAAAGGGGGTTCAGCACAGATACGCAGTATTTT.

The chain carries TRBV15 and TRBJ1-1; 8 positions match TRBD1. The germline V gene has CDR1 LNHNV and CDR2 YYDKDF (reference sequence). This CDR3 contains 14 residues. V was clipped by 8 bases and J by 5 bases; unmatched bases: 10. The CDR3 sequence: CATSRMDRVTEAFF. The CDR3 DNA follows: TGTGCCACCTCTAGAATGGACAGGGTAACTGAAGCTTTCTTT.

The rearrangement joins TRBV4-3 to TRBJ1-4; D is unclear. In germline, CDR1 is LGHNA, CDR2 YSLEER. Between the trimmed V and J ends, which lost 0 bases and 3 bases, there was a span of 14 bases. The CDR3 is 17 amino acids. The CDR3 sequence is CASSQEPTGRSNEKLFF. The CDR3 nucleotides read TGCGCCAGCAGCCAAGAACCTACGGGAAGGTCTAATGAAAAACTGTTTTTT.

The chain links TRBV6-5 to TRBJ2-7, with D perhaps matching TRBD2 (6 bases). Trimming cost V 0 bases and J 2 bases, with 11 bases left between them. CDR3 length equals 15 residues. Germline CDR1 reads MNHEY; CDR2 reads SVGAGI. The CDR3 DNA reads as TGTGCCAGCAGTTACTCGGGGGACTCTACCTACGAGCAGTACTTC. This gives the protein CASSYSGDSTYEQYF.

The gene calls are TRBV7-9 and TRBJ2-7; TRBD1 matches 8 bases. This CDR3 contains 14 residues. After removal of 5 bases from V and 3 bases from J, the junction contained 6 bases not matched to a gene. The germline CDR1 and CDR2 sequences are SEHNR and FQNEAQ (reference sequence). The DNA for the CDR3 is TGTGCCAGCAGCAAGACAGGGGAATACTACGAGCAGTACTTC. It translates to CASSKTGEYYEQYF.

The CDR3 nucleotides are TGTGCCAGCAGCGAGGACTTAAATCAGCCCCAGCATTTT. It is translated as CASSEDLNQPQHF. This chain links TRBV5-4 with TRBJ1-5; D ambiguous. V lost 4 bases, J lost 4 bases, and 9 bases lay in between. This CDR3 is 13 amino acids long. Per germline, CDR1 SGHNT and CDR2 YYREEE (reference sequence).

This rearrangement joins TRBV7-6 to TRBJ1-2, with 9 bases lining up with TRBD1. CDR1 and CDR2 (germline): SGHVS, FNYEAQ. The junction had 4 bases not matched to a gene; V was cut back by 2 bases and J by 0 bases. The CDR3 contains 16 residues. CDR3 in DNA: TGTGCCAGCAGCTTATACAGGGGGCCAGCTAACTATGGCTACACCTTC. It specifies CASSLYRGPANYGYTF.

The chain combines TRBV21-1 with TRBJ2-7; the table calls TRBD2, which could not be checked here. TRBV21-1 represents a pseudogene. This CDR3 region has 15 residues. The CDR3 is CASSPPGGIAYEQYF. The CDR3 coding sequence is TGTGCCAGCAGCCCGCCGGGGGGGATCGCCTACGAGCAGTACTTC.

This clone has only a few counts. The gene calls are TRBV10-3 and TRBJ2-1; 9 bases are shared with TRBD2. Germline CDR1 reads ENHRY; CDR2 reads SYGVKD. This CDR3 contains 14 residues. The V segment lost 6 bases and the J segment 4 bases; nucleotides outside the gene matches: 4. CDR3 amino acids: CAISGREGYNEQFF. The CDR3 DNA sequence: TGTGCCATCAGCGGGCGGGAGGGGTACAATGAGCAGTTCTTC.